These T cell receptor beta chains were read from a single sample in a study of T cell changes during pregnancy in multiple sclerosis. Libraries were prepared by immunoSEQ multiplex PCR; TCRdb keeps only in-frame clonotypes and omits some of them. This table holds some 100,000 clones, around 90% found once. The source was peripheral blood, collected in the second trimester of pregnancy. These receptors were collected from a female donor with multiple sclerosis, enrolled in a pregnancy study. The CDR3 runs from the conserved cysteine through the conserved F or W. Fields, in order: V gene, CDR3 length, clone size, CDR3 protein. Clone size, where shown, is once, few, many, or a class for clones that have expanded.

TRBV5-1 16 few CASSFTTGVGANVLTF
TRBV14 14 - CASSRTPSKNIQYF
TRBV5-1 18 - CASSPGGAGRTNTGELFF
TRBV14 14 - CASSQDIGAYEQYF
TRBV7-8 15 - CASSISSRSSYEQYF
TRBV7-9 16 - CASSSSGRAPTDTQYF
TRBV27 18 - CASTPGGLAGGPVYEQYF
TRBV9 14 - CASSVAGENQPQHF
TRBV7-3 14 - CASNQRGGTDTQYF
TRBV19 15 - CASSMSRGMFNEQFF
TRBV5-1 17 - CASSLQAHTFSGNTIYF
TRBV6-5 14 - CATSSDRWRAALHF
TRBV14 19 - CASSHLPGTSGGAKDTQYF
TRBV6-1 12 - CASSLKYGEQYF
TRBV7-2 15 once CASSLGWTSGYEQYF
TRBV6-1 12 - CASSELSRGYTF
TRBV28 16 once CASSLRLAMNTGELFF
TRBV6-1 18 - CASSAVFMEGRTNEKLFF
TRBV5-6 17 - CASSFLREGATNEKLFF
TRBV28 13 - CASRTSGTVEQYF
TRBV7-8 16 - CASSFNRGPGVDGYTF
TRBV19 15 - CASSNPGQTLYEQYF
TRBV13 18 - CASSSPKWGGGENTEAFF
TRBV5-4 18 - CASSLVRQSHTNTGELFF
TRBV9 15 - CASSVMAGFSDTQYF
TRBV29-1 14 - CSVIAGGLDNEQFF
TRBV5-4 16 - CASSLDYRGNTGELFF
TRBV4-1 17 - CASSPSGTVNSGNTIYF
TRBV5-4 16 - CASSLGQGRLNEKLFF
TRBV7-9 12 - CASTSENTEAFF
TRBV6-1 16 - CASSVAGTSVYNEQFF
TRBV27 16 - CASSKTSGRASETQYF
TRBV4-1 15 - CASSRGDEGTGELFF
TRBV6-6 14 - CASSSGVNNQPQHF
TRBV14 13 - CASSQDLTREQFF
TRBV19 14 - CASSPVGGTDTQYF
TRBV14 13 - CASSQYRGDEQYF
TRBV4-1 18 - CASSQDQIQRTRNQPQHF
TRBV29-1 12 few CSVLGGPSGYTF
TRBV27 18 - CASSPLAGGASSYNEQFF
TRBV7-9 13 - CASSFPPGYEQYF
TRBV13 13 once CASSLGTLEDQYF
TRBV5-6 14 once CASSLDRGLYGYTF
TRBV19 14 - CASSTGTWTDTQYF
TRBV7-3 14 - CASSLQGSNTEAFF
TRBV4-2 16 - CASSQEPAGDQETQYF